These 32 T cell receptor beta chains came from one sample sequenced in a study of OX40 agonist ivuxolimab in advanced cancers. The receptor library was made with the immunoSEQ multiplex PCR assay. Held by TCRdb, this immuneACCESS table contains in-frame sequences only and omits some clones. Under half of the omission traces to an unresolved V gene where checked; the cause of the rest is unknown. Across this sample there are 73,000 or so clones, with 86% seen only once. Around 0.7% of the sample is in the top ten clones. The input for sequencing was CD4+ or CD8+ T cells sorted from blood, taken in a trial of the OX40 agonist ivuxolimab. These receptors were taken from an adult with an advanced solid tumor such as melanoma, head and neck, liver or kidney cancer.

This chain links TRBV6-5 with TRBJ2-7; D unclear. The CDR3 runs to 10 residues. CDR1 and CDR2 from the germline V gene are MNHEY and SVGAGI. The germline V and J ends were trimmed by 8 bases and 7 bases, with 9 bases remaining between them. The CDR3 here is CASGRTEQYF. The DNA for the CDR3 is TGTGCCAGCGGAAGGACGGAGCAGTACTTC.

CDR3 nucleotides: TGTGCCAGCAGCTTAACGGTGGGCTACACCTTC. It is translated as CASSLTVGYTF. V and J are TRBV7-3 and TRBJ1-2, with no clear D. The CDR3 length is 11 residues. CDR1 SGHTA and CDR2 FQGTGA come from the germline V gene. V dropped 0 bases and J dropped 8 bases, with 4 bases sitting between them.

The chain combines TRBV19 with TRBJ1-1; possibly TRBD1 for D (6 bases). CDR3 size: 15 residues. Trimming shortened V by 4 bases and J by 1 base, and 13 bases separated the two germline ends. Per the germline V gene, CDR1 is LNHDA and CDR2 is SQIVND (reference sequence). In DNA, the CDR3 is TGTGCCAGTAGTACGATCCGGGACAAGAACACTGAAGCTTTCTTT. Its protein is CASSTIRDKNTEAFF.

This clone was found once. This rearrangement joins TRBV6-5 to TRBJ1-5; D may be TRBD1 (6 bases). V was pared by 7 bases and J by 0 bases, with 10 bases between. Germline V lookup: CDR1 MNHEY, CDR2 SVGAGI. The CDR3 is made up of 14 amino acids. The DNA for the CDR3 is TGTGCCAGCATAGGGACAATTAGCAATCAGCCCCAGCATTTT. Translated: CASIGTISNQPQHF.

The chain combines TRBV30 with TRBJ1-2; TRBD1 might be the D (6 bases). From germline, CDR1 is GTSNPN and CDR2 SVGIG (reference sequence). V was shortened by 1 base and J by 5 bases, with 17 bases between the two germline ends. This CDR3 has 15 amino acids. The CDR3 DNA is TGTGCCTGGAGTGGTCGCCAGGGGAATCGGTATGGCTACACCTTC. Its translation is CAWSGRQGNRYGYTF.

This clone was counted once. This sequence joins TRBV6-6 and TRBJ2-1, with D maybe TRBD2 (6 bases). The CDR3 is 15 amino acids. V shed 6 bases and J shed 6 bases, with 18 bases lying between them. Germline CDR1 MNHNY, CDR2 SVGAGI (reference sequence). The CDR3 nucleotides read TGTGCCAGCAGGGCCCCAGGAGGGGCGGGCAATGAGCAGTTCTTC. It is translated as CASRAPGGAGNEQFF.

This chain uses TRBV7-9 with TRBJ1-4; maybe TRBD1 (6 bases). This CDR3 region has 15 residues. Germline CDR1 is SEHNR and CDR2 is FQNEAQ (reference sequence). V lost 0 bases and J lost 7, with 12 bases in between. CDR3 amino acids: CASSLAGTRLEKLFF. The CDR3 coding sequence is TGTGCCAGCAGCTTAGCGGGGACACGCCTTGAAAAACTGTTTTTT.

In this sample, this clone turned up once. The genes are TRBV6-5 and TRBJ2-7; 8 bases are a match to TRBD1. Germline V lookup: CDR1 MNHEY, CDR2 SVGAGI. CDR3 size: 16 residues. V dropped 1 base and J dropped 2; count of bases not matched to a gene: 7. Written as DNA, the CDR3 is TGTGCCAGCAGTTACTTGCCGGGACAGGTCCCCTACGAGCAGTACTTC. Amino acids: CASSYLPGQVPYEQYF.

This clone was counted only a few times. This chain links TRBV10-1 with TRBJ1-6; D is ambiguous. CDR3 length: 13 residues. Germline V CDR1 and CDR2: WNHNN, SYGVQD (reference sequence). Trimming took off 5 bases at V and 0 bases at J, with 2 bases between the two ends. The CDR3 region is CASSSSYNSPLHF. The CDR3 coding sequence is TGCGCCAGCAGTAGCTCCTATAATTCACCCCTCCACTTT.

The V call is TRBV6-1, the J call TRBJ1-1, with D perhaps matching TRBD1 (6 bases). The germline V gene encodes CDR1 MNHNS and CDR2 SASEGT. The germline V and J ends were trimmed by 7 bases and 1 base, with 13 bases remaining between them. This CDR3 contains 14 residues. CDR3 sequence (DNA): TGTGCCAGCACGGTGGGGGCTGGGAACACTGAAGCTTTCTTT. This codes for CASTVGAGNTEAFF.

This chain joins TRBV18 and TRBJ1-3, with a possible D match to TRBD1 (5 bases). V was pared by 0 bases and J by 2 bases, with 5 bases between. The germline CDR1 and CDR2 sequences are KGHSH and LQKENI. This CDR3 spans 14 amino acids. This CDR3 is CASSPPTAGNTIYF. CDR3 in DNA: TGTGCCAGCTCACCACCGACAGCTGGAAACACCATATATTTT.

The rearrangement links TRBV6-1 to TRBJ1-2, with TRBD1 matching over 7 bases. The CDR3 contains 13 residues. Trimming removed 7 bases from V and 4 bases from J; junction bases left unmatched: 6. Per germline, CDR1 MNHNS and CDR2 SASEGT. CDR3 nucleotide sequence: TGTGCCAGCAAAATGACAGGGCTCTATGGCTACACCTTC. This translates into CASKMTGLYGYTF.

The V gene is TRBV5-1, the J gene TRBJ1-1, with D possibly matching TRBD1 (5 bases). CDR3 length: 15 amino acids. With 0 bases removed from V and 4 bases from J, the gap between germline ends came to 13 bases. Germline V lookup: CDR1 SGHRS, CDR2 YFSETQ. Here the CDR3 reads CASSLGTIASTEAFF. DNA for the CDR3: TGCGCCAGCAGCTTGGGGACAATCGCAAGCACTGAAGCTTTCTTT.

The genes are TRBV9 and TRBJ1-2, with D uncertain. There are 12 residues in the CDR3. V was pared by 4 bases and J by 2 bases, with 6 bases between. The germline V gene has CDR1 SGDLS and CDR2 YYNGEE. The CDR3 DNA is TGTGCCAGCAGCACTGGGAACTATGGCTACACCTTC. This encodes CASSTGNYGYTF.

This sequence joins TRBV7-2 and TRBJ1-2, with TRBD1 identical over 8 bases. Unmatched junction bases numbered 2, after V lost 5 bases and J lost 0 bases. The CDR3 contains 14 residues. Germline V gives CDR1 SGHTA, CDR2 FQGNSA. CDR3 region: CASSLDRANYGYTF. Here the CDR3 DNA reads TGTGCCAGCAGCCTGGACAGGGCTAACTATGGCTACACCTTC.

The CDR3: CASSLGLGRTEAFF. CDR3 nucleotides: TGTGCCAGCAGCTTAGGGCTGGGGCGCACTGAAGCTTTCTTT. This sequence joins TRBV7-9 and TRBJ1-1; tentative D call: TRBD1 (5 bases). V was shortened by 1 base and J by 4 bases, with 10 bases between the two germline ends. Germline V gives CDR1 SEHNR, CDR2 FQNEAQ (reference sequence). This CDR3 spans 14 amino acids.

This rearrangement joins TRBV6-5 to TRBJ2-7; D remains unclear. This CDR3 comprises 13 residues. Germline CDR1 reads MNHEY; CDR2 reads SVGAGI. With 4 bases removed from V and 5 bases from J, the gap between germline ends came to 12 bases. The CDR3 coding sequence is TGTGCCAGCAGTTTTTTGGGTTCCCACGAGCAGTACTTC. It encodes CASSFLGSHEQYF.

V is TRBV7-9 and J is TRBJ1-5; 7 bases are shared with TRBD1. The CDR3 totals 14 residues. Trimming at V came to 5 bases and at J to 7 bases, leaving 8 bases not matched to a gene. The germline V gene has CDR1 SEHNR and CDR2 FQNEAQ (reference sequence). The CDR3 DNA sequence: TGTGCCAGCAGCGTGGACAGGTTAGGGCAGCCCCAGCATTTT. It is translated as CASSVDRLGQPQHF.

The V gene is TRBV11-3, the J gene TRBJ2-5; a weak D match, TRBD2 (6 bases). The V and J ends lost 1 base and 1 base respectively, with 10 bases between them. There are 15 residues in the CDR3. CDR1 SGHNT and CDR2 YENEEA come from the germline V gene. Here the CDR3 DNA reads TGTGCCAGCAGCTTAGGTGCGGGAAGCCAAGAGACCCAGTACTTC. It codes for CASSLGAGSQETQYF.

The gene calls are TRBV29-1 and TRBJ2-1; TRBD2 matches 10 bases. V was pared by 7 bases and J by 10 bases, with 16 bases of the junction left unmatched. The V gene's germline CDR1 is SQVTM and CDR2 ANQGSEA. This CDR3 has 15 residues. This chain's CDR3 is CSAAGASGSEVEQFF. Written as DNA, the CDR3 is TGCAGCGCCGCTGGTGCTAGCGGGAGTGAGGTCGAGCAGTTCTTC.

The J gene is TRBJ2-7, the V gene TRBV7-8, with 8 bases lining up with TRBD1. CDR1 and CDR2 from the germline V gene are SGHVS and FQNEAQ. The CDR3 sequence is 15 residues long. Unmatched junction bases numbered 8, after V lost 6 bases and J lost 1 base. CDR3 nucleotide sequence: TGTGCCAGCAGTTCTACAGGGGGAAGATCCTACGAGCAGTACTTC. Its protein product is CASSSTGGRSYEQYF.

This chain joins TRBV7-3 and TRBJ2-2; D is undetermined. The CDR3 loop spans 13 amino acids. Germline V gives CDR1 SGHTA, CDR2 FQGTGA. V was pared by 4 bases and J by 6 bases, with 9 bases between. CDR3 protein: CASSSIRAGELFF. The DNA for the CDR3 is TGTGCCAGCAGCTCCATAAGGGCCGGGGAGCTGTTTTTT.

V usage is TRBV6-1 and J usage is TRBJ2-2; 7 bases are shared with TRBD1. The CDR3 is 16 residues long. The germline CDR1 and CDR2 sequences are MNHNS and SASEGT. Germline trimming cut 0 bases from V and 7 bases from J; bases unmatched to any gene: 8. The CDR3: CASSEARQGVGGELFF. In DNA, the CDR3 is TGTGCCAGCAGTGAAGCACGCCAGGGGGTCGGCGGGGAGCTGTTTTTT.

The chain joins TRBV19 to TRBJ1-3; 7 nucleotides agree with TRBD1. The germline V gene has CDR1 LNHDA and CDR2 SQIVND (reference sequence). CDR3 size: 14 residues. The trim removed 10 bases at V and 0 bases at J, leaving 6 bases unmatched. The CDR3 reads CATRDSRSGNTIYF. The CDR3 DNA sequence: TGTGCCACCCGGGACAGTCGCTCTGGAAACACCATATATTTT.

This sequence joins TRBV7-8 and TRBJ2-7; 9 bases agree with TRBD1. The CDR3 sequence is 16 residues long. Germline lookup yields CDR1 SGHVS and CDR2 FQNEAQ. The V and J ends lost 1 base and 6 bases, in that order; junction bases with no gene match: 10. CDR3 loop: CASSLVVWTGEGEQYF. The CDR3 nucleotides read TGTGCCAGCAGCTTAGTGGTCTGGACAGGGGAAGGCGAGCAGTACTTC.

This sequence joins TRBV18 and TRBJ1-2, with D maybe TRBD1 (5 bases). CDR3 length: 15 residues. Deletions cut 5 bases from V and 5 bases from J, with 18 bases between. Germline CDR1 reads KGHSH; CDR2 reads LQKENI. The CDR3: CASSDPRAGRYGYTF. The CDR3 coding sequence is TGTGCCAGCTCAGATCCCAGGGCTGGTAGATATGGCTACACCTTC.

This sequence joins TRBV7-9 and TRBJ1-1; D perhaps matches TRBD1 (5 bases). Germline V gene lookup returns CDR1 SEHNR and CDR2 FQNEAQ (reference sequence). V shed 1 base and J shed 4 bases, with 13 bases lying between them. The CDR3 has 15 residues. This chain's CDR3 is CASSLVAGSSTEAFF. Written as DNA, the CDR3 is TGTGCCAGCAGCTTAGTTGCAGGGTCGTCCACTGAAGCTTTCTTT.

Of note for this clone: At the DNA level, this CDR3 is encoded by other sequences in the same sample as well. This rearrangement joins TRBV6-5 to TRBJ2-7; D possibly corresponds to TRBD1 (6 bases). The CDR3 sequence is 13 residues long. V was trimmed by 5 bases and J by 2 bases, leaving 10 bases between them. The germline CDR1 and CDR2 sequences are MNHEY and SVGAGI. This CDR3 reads CASSPDRAYEQYF. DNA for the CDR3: TGTGCCAGCAGTCCGGACAGAGCCTACGAGCAGTACTTC.

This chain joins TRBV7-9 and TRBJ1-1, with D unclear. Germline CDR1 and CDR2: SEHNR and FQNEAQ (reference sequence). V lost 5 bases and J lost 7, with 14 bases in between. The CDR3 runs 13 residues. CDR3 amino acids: CASSPRGGDEAFF. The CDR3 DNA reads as TGTGCCAGCAGCCCCCGAGGTGGGGATGAAGCTTTCTTT.

In DNA, the CDR3 is TGTGCCAGTAGTATTTCAACGGTGGAGCGGGGAACCTACGAGCAGTACTTC. Protein: CASSISTVERGTYEQYF. V is TRBV19 and J is TRBJ2-7; 7 nucleotides line up with TRBD2. V gave up 3 bases and J gave up 2 bases; unmatched junction bases: 13. CDR1 is LNHDA, CDR2 SQIVND, per germline (reference sequence). The CDR3 is 17 amino acids. The whole variable domain, filled in from reference TRBV19 and TRBJ2-7, reads DGGITQSPKYLFRKEGQNVTLSCEQNLNHDAMYWYRQDPGQGLRLIYYSQIVNDFQKGDIAEGYSVSREKKESFPLTVTSAQKNPTAFYLCASSISTVERGTYEQYFGPGTRLTVT.

The CDR3 sequence is CASSHRLAGGWNEQFF. The CDR3 bases are TGCGCCAGCAGCCACCGACTAGCGGGGGGGTGGAATGAGCAGTTCTTC. V gene TRBV5-1 combines with J gene TRBJ2-1, with TRBD2 identical over 14 bases. V was clipped by 4 bases and J by 7 bases; unmatched bases: 7. The CDR3 runs to 16 residues. CDR1 SGHRS and CDR2 YFSETQ come from the germline V gene.

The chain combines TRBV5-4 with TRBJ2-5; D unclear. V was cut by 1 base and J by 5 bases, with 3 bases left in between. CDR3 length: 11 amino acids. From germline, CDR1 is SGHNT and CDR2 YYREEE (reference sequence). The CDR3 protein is CASSLSETQYF. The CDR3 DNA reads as TGTGCCAGCAGCTTGTCCGAGACCCAGTACTTC.